Each of the 12 T cell receptor beta chains below was sequenced from the same sample in a study of T cells after yellow fever vaccination. TCRdb fed the 5' RACE reads into MiXCR, producing one record per CDR3 protein. Here the sample spans about 30,000 distinct CDR3 sequences, about 4.6% being singletons. Material: CD8+ T cells sorted from PBMCs, obtained 5 days after the yellow fever booster vaccination. All receptors come from a man aged 25 to 40 who received the YFV17D yellow fever vaccine.

This clonotype was recorded at least ten times. V usage is TRBV3-1 and J usage is TRBJ2-7; no reliable D call. There are 14 residues in the CDR3. CDR1 LGHDT and CDR2 YNNKEL come from the germline V gene (reference sequence). The ends were cut back, 1 base at V and 0 bases at J, with 7 bases in the middle. For the CDR3, the DNA is TGTGCCAGCAGCCAAGGGAGCAACTCCTACGAGCAGTACTTC. Translation gives CASSQGSNSYEQYF.

This clonotype was seen many times. CDR3 residues: CASSPTHDDPNTGELFF. CDR3 coding DNA: TGTGCCAGCAGCCCCACCCACGATGACCCGAACACCGGGGAGCTGTTTTTT. The chain has TRBV4-2 and TRBJ2-2; D not resolved. Trimming removed 4 bases at V and 0 bases at J, with 15 bases between. The CDR3 is made up of 17 amino acids. Per germline, CDR1 LGHNA and CDR2 YNFKEQ.

The sample holds many counts of this clonotype. V and J are TRBV14 and TRBJ2-1, with 13 bases matching TRBD2. V lost 0 bases and J lost 8; bases outside the gene matches: 7. The CDR3 extends over 17 amino acids. The germline V gene has CDR1 SGHDN and CDR2 FVKESK. The CDR3 DNA reads TGTGCCAGCAGCCAAGATCCCTTTGGACTAGCGGGAGATGAGCAGTTCTTC. The encoded protein is CASSQDPFGLAGDEQFF.

This clonotype has at least ten counts. The J gene is TRBJ2-7, the V gene TRBV6-2 or TRBV6-3; 7 nucleotides match TRBD2. Trimming took 2 bases from V and 3 from J; bases not matched to a gene: 1. Germline assignment: CDR1 MNHEY and CDR2 SVGEGT. This CDR3 comprises 13 residues. The CDR3 sequence: CASSYLADYEQYF. CDR3 nucleotide sequence: TGTGCCAGCAGTTACCTAGCGGACTACGAGCAGTACTTC.

This clonotype was observed at least ten times. V and J are TRBV6-5 and TRBJ2-5; unclear D gene. CDR1 and CDR2 (germline): MNHEY, SVGAGI. The CDR3 is 18 amino acids. The V and J ends lost 0 bases and 6 bases respectively, with 23 bases between them. CDR3 bases: TGTGCCAGCAGTTACTCGGTTTGGGGTCCCGAGACCCTCCAGACCCAGTACTTC. Protein product: CASSYSVWGPETLQTQYF.

This clonotype was observed many times. The rearrangement uses TRBV30 and TRBJ2-7, with D maybe TRBD2 (5 bases). The germline V gene encodes CDR1 GTSNPN and CDR2 SVGIG (reference sequence). Trimming pared 6 bases from V and 3 bases from J, leaving 18 bases between. This CDR3 contains 14 residues. For the CDR3, the DNA is TGTGCCTGTCTGTCGTCTCTACTAGGCTACGAGCAGTACTTC. Translating gives CACLSSLLGYEQYF.

This clonotype was seen a few times. V gene TRBV10-3 combines with J gene TRBJ2-1, with 8 positions matching TRBD2. The CDR3 spans 21 residues. Germline assignment: CDR1 ENHRY and CDR2 SYGVKD. J gave up 1 base and V 4 bases, and 21 bases lay outside the gene matches. This CDR3 reads CAISARQQGHQTSGSYNEQFF. The CDR3 DNA follows: TGTGCCATCAGTGCGCGACAACAGGGTCACCAAACTAGCGGTTCCTACAATGAGCAGTTCTTC.

This clonotype has ten or more counts. The V and J genes are TRBV6-5 and TRBJ2-7; 15 bases fit TRBD2. The CDR3 length is 15 residues. The germline gives CDR1 MNHEY, CDR2 SVGAGI. Trimming removed 5 bases from V and 4 bases from J; junction bases left unmatched: 3. The DNA of the CDR3 is TGTGCCAGCAGTCCCGGACTAGCGGGAGGGTACGAGCAGTACTTC. Amino acids: CASSPGLAGGYEQYF.

The chain uses TRBV2 and TRBJ2-7; D call uncertain. This CDR3 region has 12 residues. Trimming removed 7 bases at V and 6 bases at J, with 13 bases between. Germline-derived CDR1 and CDR2 are SNHLY and FYNNEI. The CDR3 DNA sequence: TGTGCCAGCACCAACCGACTTGGCGAGCAGTACTTC. As protein: CASTNRLGEQYF.

Ten or more counts support this clonotype. The chain is built from TRBV7-9 and TRBJ2-7; D possibly matches TRBD1 or TRBD2 (6 bases each). The CDR3 is made up of 17 amino acids. The V and J ends lost 8 bases and 4 bases respectively, with 27 bases between them. Looked up from germline, CDR1 is SEHNR and CDR2 is FQNEAQ (reference sequence). The CDR3 DNA sequence: TGTGCCAGCGAGAGAGGTCTTGACAGGCTACGGGGGTACGAGCAGTACTTC. Its protein is CASERGLDRLRGYEQYF.

This clonotype was counted many times. The chain uses TRBV24-1 and TRBJ2-2; TRBD2 matches at 14 bases. The germline V gene encodes CDR1 KGHDR and CDR2 SFDVKD. The CDR3 has 20 residues. The J segment lost 1 base and the V segment lost 3 bases, leaving 9 bases of the junction unmatched. The CDR3 here is CATSDEGLAGEPGNTGELFF. The CDR3 DNA follows: TGTGCCACCAGTGATGAGGGACTAGCGGGGGAACCGGGGAACACCGGGGAGCTGTTTTTT.

This clonotype was counted many times. This chain connects TRBV28 to TRBJ2-3; D is uncertain. Trimming removed 4 bases at V and 2 bases at J, with 16 bases between. Germline V gene lookup returns CDR1 MDHEN and CDR2 SYDVKM. This CDR3 is built from 16 residues. The CDR3 bases are TGTGCCAGCAGTTCCCCCATGCTGGCGCCCACAGATACGCAGTATTTT. Translation: CASSSPMLAPTDTQYF.